Below are 8 T cell receptor beta chains sequenced from a single sample in a study of shared clonotypes between healthy human individuals. Repertoires were generated with immunoSEQ multiplex PCR, while TCRdb's copy carries only in-frame clones and drops some. The table includes some 1 million clones, more than 60% detected once. Sequencing was performed on memory CD4+ T cells sorted from blood. Described subset: CD45RA-negative fraction. The source of these receptors is a man aged 18-30 years in good health.

This clone came up a few times. The J gene is TRBJ1-2, the V gene TRBV6-1; 8 nucleotides line up with TRBD1. The V segment lost 10 bases and the J segment 4 bases; nucleotides outside the gene matches: 11. Germline V gene lookup returns CDR1 MNHNS and CDR2 SASEGT. This CDR3 contains 14 residues. CDR3 residues: CAIGQGKRVYGYTF. DNA for the CDR3: TGTGCCATCGGACAGGGCAAAAGGGTCTATGGCTACACCTTC.

The V gene is TRBV7-2, the J gene TRBJ2-7; TRBD2 might be the D (5 bases). V gave up 1 base and J gave up 4 bases, with 11 bases separating them. This CDR3 contains 14 residues. In germline, CDR1 is SGHTA, CDR2 FQGNSA. CDR3 nucleotides: TGTGCCAGCAGCTTAGGGCCAGGACTTTACGAGCAGTACTTC. This sequence encodes CASSLGPGLYEQYF.

V gene TRBV21-1 combines with J gene TRBJ2-5; the table's D call, TRBD2, was not checked against the DNA. TRBV21-1 has pseudogene status. The CDR3 runs 14 residues. This CDR3 reads CASGEGRGQETQYF. CDR3 in DNA: TGTGCCAGCGGTGAGGGGCGGGGTCAAGAGACCCAGTACTTC.

This clone was observed a few times. V gene TRBV10-3 combines with J gene TRBJ2-3, with 9 bases identical to TRBD2. This CDR3 contains 15 residues. V lost 4 bases to trimming and J lost 3 bases; unmatched junction nucleotides: 5. Germline V gene lookup returns CDR1 ENHRY and CDR2 SYGVKD. The CDR3 spells CAISASSGKTDTQYF. The CDR3 DNA reads TGTGCCATCAGTGCCTCTAGCGGGAAAACAGATACGCAGTATTTT.

The V and J genes are TRBV11-2 and TRBJ2-7; no definite D call. The germline V gene encodes CDR1 SGHAT and CDR2 FQNNGV. V lost 5 bases to trimming and J lost 2 bases, with 10 bases between them. This CDR3 spans 13 amino acids. The CDR3 here is CASSPLMAYEQYF. CDR3 nucleotide sequence: TGTGCCAGCAGCCCACTCATGGCCTACGAGCAGTACTTC. The full variable domain, its missing parts supplied by reference TRBV11-2 and TRBJ2-7, is EAGVAQSPRYKIIEKRQSVAFWCNPISGHATLYWYQQILGQGPKLLIQFQNNGVVDDSQLPKDRFSAERLKGVDSTLKIQPAKLEDSAVYLCASSPLMAYEQYFGPGTRLTVT.

The chain carries TRBV9 and TRBJ2-3, with 11 bases aligning to TRBD2. This CDR3 is built from 16 residues. The V gene end was trimmed by 3 bases and the J gene end by 2 bases; junction bases not matched to a gene: 5. Per the germline V gene, CDR1 is SGDLS and CDR2 is YYNGEE. CDR3 protein: CASSALAGGNTDTQYF. The CDR3 nucleotides read TGTGCCAGCAGCGCATTAGCGGGGGGGAACACAGATACGCAGTATTTT.

This clone came up a few times. This chain links TRBV15 with TRBJ1-6, with a weak D call TRBD1 (5 bases). V was cut by 3 bases and J by 5 bases, with 17 bases left in between. Germline V gene sequence: CDR1 LNHNV, CDR2 YYDKDF (reference sequence). The CDR3 extends over 17 amino acids. CDR3 loop: CATSSYTGLADNSPLHF. In DNA form, the CDR3 reads TGTGCCACCAGCAGTTATACAGGATTGGCGGATAATTCACCCCTCCACTTT. The full variable domain, its missing parts supplied by reference TRBV15 and TRBJ1-6, is DAMVIQNPRYQVTQFGKPVTLSCSQTLNHNVMYWYQQKSSQAPKLLFHYYDKDFNNEADTPDNFQSRRPNTSFCFLDIRSPGLGDTAMYLCATSSYTGLADNSPLHFGNGTRLTVT.

V is TRBV28 and J is TRBJ1-3; possible D gene TRBD1, 5 bases. V shed 6 bases and J shed 3 bases, with 12 bases lying between them. Germline V CDR1 and CDR2: MDHEN, SYDVKM. This CDR3 is 14 amino acids long. CDR3 nucleotides: TGTGCCAGCAGACCCCAGGGAAGTGGAAACACCATATATTTT. Protein sequence: CASRPQGSGNTIYF.